This T cell receptor (beta chain) was captured in a study of blood T cells in healthy people across ages. Sample donors were healthy Caucasian individuals that came from Russia, aged roughly 6 to 100. Comments on this clonotype: Its antigen is unidentified.

Study-level findings and limits: Lack of knowledge of donor CMV status possibly confounded expanded clonotype changes.

The use of a sample-barcoded 5' primer and a J-beta primer mix characterized a second PCR of about 7 to 12 cycles. A single record per CDR3 protein comes from TCRdb applying MiXCR to the 5' RACE reads. The top ten clones hold about 20% of a sample with about 730,000 distinct CDR3 sequences, 43% of them seen once. V was pared by 6 bases and J by 4 bases, with 6 bases of the junction left unmatched. This CDR3 is 15 amino acids long. The germline CDR1 and CDR2 sequences are MNHEY and SMNVEV (reference sequence). The receptor was derived from an older woman in good health. The chain joins TRBV27 to TRBJ2-6; 7 bases align to TRBD1. The sequenced sample was blood. The CDR3 is CASRTPGGGANVLTF. Here the CDR3 DNA reads TGTGCCAGCAGAACTCCAGGGGGAGGGGCCAACGTCCTGACTTTC.